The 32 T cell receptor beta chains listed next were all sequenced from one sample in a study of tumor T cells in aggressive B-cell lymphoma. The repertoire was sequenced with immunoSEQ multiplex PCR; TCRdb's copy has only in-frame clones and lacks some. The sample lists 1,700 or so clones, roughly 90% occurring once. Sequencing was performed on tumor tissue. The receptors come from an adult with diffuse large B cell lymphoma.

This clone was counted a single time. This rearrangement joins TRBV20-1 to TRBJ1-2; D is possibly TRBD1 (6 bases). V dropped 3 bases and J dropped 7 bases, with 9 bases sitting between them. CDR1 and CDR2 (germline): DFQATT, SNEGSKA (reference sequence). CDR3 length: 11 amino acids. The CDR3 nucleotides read TGCAGTGCTAGTCAGGGGTTTGGCTACACCTTC. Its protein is CSASQGFGYTF.

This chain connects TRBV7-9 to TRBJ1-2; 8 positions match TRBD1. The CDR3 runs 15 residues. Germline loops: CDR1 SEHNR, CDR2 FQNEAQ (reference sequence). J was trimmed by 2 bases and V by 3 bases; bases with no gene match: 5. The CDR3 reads CASSLRTGMNYGYTF. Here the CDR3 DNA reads TGTGCCAGCAGCTTGAGGACAGGGATGAACTATGGCTACACCTTC. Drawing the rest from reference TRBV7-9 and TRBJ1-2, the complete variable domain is DTGVSQNPRHKITKRGQNVTFRCDPISEHNRLYWYRQTLGQGPEFLTYFQNEAQLEKSRLLSDRFSAERPKGSFSTLEIQRTEQGDSAMYLCASSLRTGMNYGYTFGSGTRLTVV.

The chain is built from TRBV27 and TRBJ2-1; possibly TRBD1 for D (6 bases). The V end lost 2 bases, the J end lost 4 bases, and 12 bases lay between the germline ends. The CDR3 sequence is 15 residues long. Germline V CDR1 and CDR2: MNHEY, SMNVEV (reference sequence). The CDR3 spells CASSLVGASYNEQFF. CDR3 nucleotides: TGTGCCAGCAGTTTAGTGGGGGCCTCTTACAATGAGCAGTTCTTC.

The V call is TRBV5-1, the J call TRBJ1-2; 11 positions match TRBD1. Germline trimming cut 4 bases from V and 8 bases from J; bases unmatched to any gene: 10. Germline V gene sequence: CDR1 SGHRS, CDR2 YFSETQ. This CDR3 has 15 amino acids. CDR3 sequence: CASSGGQGDLRGYTF. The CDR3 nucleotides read TGCGCCAGCAGCGGGGGACAGGGGGATTTGAGAGGCTACACCTTC.

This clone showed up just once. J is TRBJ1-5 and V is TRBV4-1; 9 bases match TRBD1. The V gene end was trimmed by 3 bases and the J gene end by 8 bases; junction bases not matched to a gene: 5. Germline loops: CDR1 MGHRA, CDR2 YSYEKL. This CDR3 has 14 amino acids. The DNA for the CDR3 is TGCGCCAGCAGCCAGGGGGACAGGGCTGAGCCCCAGCATTTT. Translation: CASSQGDRAEPQHF.

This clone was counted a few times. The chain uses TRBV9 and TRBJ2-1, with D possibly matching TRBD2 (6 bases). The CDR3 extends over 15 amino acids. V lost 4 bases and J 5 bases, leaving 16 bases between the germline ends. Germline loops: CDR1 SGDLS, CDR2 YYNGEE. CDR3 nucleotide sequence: TGTGCCAGCAGCCTAGGGACTTCCACAGACAATGAGCAGTTCTTC. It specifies CASSLGTSTDNEQFF.

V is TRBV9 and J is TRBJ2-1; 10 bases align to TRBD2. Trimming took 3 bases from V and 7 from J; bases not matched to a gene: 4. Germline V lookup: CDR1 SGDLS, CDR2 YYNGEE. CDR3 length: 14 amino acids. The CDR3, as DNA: TGTGCCAGCAGCGGAGCGGGGGGGGTAAATGAGCAGTTCTTC. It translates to CASSGAGGVNEQFF.

The CDR3 region is CASSLYMNTEAFF. DNA of the CDR3: TGCGCCAGCAGCCTGTACATGAACACTGAAGCTTTCTTT. The rearrangement joins TRBV4-1 to TRBJ1-1; no clear D gene. The germline CDR1 and CDR2 sequences are MGHRA and YSYEKL. Between the trimmed V and J ends, which lost 4 bases and 0 bases, there was a span of 6 bases. The CDR3 runs to 13 residues.

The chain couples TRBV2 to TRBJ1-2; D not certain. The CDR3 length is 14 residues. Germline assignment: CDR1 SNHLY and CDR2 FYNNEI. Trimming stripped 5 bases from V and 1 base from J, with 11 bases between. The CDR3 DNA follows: TGTGCCAGCAGTACCCGGGAGCTTAACTATGGCTACACCTTC. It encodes CASSTRELNYGYTF.

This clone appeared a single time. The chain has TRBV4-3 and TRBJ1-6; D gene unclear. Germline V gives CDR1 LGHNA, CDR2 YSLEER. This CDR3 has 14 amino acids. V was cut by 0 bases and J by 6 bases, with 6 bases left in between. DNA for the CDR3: TGCGCCAGCAGCCAAGATCCCCTTAATTCACCCCTCCACTTT. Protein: CASSQDPLNSPLHF.

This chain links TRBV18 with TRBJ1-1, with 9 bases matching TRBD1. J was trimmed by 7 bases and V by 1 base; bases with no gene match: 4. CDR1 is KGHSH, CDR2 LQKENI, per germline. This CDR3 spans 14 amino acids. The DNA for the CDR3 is TGTGCCAGCTCACCACAGACAGGGGGGTATGAAGCTTTCTTT. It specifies CASSPQTGGYEAFF.

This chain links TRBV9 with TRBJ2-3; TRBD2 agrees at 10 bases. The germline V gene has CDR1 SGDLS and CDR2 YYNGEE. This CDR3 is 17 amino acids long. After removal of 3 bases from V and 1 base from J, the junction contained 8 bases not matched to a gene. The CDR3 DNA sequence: TGTGCCAGCAGCGGGGATACTAGCGGGATACGCACAGATACGCAGTATTTT. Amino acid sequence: CASSGDTSGIRTDTQYF.

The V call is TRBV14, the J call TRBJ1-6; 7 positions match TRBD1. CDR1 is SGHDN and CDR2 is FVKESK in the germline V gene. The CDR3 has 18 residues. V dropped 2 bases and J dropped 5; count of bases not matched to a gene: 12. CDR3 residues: CASSQRLEQGRDNSPLHF. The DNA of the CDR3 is TGTGCCAGCAGCCAAAGATTGGAACAGGGGCGAGATAATTCACCCCTCCACTTT.

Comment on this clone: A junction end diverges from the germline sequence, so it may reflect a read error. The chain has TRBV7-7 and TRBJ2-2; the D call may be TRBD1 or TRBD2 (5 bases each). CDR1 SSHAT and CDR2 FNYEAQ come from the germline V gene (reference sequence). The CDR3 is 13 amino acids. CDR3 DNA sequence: TGTGCTAGCAGCTTAGGGGAGACCGGGGAGCTGTTTTTT. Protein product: CASSLGETGELFF.

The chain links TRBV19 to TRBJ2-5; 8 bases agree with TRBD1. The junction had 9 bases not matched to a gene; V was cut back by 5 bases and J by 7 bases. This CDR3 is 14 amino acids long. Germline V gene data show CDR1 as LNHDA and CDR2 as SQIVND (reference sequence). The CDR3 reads CASSPRTGRGTQYF. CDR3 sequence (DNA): TGTGCCAGTAGTCCCAGGACAGGGCGGGGGACCCAGTACTTC.

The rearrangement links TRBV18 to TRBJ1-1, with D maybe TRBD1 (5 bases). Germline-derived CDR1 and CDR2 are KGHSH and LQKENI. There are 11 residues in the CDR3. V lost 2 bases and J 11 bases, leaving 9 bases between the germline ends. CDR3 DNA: TGTGCCAGCTCACCAATGGGGCGTGCTTTCTTT. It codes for CASSPMGRAFF. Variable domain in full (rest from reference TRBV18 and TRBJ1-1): NAGVMQNPRHLVRRRGQEARLRCSPMKGHSHVYWYRQLPEEGLKFMVYLQKENIIDESGMPKERFSAEFPKEGPSILRIQQVVRGDSAAYFCASSPMGRAFFGQGTRLTVV.

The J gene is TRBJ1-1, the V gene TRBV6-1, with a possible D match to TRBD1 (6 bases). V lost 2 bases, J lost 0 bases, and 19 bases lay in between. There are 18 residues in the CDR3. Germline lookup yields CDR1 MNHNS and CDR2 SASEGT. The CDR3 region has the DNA TGTGCCAGCAGTGAATTTCGCAGGGGTCTAGGGATGAACACTGAAGCTTTCTTT. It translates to CASSEFRRGLGMNTEAFF.

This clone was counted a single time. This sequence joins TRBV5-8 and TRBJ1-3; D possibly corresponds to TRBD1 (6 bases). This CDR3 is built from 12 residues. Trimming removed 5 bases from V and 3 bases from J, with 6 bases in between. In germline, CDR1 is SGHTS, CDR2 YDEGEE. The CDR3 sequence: CASRGGGNTIYF. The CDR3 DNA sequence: TGTGCCAGCAGAGGGGGTGGAAACACCATATATTTT.

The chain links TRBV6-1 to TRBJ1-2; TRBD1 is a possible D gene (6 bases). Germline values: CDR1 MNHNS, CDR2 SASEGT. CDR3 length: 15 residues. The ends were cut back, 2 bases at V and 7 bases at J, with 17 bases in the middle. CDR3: CASSESFWGRGGYTF. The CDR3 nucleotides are TGTGCCAGCAGTGAATCATTCTGGGGGCGTGGTGGCTACACCTTC.

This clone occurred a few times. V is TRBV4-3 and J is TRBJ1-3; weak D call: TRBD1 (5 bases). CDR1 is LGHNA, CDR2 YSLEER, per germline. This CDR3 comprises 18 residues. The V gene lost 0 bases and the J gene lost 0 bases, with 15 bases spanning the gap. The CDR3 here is CASSQDRGRATSGNTIYF. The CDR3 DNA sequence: TGCGCCAGCAGCCAAGATAGGGGTCGCGCGACCTCTGGAAACACCATATATTTT.

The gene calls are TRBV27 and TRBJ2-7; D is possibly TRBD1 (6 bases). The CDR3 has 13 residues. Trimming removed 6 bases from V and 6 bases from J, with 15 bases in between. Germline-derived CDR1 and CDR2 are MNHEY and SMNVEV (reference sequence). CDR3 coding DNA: TGTGCCAGCAGCCCCCTTTTGGGGGCCGAGCAGTACTTC. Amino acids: CASSPLLGAEQYF.

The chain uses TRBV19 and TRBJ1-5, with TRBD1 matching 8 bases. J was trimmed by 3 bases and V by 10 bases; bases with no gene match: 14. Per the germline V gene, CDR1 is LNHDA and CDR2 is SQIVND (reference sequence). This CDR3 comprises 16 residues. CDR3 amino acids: CAIFDRDRRPNQPQHF. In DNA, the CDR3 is TGTGCCATATTTGACCGGGACAGGAGACCCAATCAGCCCCAGCATTTT.

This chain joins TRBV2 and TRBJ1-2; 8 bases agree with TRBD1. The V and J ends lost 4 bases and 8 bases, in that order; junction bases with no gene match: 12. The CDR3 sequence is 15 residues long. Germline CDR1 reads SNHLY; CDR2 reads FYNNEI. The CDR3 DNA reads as TGTGCCAGCAGTGTCTCCAGGGGGCCGTCTGGGGGCTACACCTTC. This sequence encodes CASSVSRGPSGGYTF.

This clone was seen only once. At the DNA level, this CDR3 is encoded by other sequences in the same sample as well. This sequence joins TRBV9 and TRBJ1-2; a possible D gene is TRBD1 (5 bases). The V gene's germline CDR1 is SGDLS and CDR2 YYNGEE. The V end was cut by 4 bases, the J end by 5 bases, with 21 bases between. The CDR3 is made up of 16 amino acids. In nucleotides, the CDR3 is TGTGCCAGCAGCCTTAATACAGGAACCTTGAGTTATGGCTACACCTTC. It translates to CASSLNTGTLSYGYTF.

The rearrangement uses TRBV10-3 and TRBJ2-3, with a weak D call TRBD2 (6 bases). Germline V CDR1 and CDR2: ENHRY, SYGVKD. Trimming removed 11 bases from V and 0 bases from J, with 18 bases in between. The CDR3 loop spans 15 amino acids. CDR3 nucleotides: TGTGCCTCCAGGTGGAGGGGTTCTAGCACAGATACGCAGTATTTT. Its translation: CASRWRGSSTDTQYF.

This CDR3 is CASSSRRSLSYEQYF. The CDR3 nucleotides read TGTGCCAGCAGCTCCCGAAGATCACTCTCCTACGAGCAGTACTTC. The chain has TRBV5-6 and TRBJ2-7, with D unresolved. Germline CDR1 SGHDT, CDR2 YYEEEE. The V and J ends lost 3 bases and 0 bases respectively, with 13 bases between them. There are 15 residues in the CDR3.

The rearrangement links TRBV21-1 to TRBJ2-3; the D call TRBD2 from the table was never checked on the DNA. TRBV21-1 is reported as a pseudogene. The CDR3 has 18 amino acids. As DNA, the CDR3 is TGTGCCAGCAGCAAAGTCCCCTTTGGGAGGGCTACCTTAGATACGCAGTATTTT. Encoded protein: CASSKVPFGRATLDTQYF.

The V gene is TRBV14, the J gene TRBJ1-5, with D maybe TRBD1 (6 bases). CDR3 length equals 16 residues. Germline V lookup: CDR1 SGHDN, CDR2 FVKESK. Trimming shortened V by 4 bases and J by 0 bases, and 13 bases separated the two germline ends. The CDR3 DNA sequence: TGTGCCAGCAGCCCGATAGGGACACATAGCAATCAGCCCCAGCATTTT. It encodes CASSPIGTHSNQPQHF.

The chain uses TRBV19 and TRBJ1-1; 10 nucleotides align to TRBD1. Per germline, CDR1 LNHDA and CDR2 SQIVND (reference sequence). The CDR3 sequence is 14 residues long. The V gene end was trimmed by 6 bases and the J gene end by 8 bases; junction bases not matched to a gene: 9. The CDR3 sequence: CASRQSGQGDEAFF. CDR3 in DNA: TGTGCCAGTAGGCAAAGTGGACAGGGGGACGAAGCTTTCTTT.

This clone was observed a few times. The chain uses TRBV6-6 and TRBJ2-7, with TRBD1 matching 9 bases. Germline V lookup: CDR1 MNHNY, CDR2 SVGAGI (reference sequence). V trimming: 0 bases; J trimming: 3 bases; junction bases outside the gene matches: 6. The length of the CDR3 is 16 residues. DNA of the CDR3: TGTGCCAGCAGTTACTCCGGGACAGGGAGTATCTACGAGCAGTACTTC. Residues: CASSYSGTGSIYEQYF.

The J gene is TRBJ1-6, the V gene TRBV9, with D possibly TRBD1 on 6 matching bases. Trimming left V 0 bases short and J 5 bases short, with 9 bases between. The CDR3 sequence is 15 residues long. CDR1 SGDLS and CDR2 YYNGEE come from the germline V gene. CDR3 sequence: CASSVEGHNNSPLHF. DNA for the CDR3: TGTGCCAGCAGCGTAGAGGGACACAATAATTCACCCCTCCACTTT.

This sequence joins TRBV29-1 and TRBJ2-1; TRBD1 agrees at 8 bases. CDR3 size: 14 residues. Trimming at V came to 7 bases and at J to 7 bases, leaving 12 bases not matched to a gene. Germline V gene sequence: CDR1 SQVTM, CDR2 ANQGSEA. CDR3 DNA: TGCAGCGGGACCGGACAGGGAAAAAGAAATGAGCAGTTCTTC. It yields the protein CSGTGQGKRNEQFF.